Following are 10 T cell receptor beta chains from one sample sequenced in a study of T-cell reconstitution after alpha-beta-depleted transplantation in children (dated by TCRdb to the mid-2010s). Library preparation used PCR. TCRdb records Illumina HiSeq 2500 as the sequencer. Molecular barcoding was employed in the preparation of TCR libraries, with unique molecular identifiers being used to normalize TCRbeta repertoire quantification. TCRdb took the public reads, trimmed them with fastp at Q25, ran MiXCR for clone calling and kept in-frame beta chains. Each CDR3 protein gets just one entry, which takes the most common genes and DNA from the rows behind it. Present in this sample are some 260,000 distinct CDR3 sequences, 24% of which were seen just once. Of the sample, under 5.5% is held by the ten largest clones. According to the study, the label for this sample's treatment or condition signals: allogeneic hematopoietic cell transplantation with graft depleted of TCRalphabeta T cells and CD19 B cells.

The sample was PBMCs, mostly from graft donor cells, taken 360 days after TCRalphabeta/CD19-depleted stem cell transplant. The receptors come from a female patient aged 2-15 years who had a stem cell transplant for congenital amegakaryocytic thrombocytopenia, so the T cells may come from the graft donor.

The rearrangement joins TRBV20-1 to TRBJ1-6, with TRBD1 identical over 8 bases. Germline values: CDR1 DFQATT, CDR2 SNEGSKA (reference sequence). This CDR3 contains 14 residues. The junction had 5 bases not matched to a gene; V was cut back by 1 base and J by 9 bases. In DNA, the CDR3 is TGCAGTGCTAGAGGTCGGCAGGGGGCTTCACCCCTCCACTTT. Amino acids: CSARGRQGASPLHF.

As concerns this clonotype: One junction end disagrees with the germline gene, perhaps due to a read error. This sequence joins TRBV3-1 and TRBJ1-1, with 7 bases lining up with TRBD1. This CDR3 spans 17 amino acids. Germline CDR1 reads LGHDT; CDR2 reads YNNKEL (reference sequence). For the CDR3, the DNA is TGTGCCAGCTGCCAAGATTGGACAGGCCACATGAACACTGAAGCTTTCTTT. Protein: CASCQDWTGHMNTEAFF.

This clonotype was counted between two and nine times. The rearrangement uses TRBV2 and TRBJ2-3; no definite D call. V lost 7 bases and J lost 1, with 12 bases in between. Germline CDR1 is SNHLY and CDR2 is FYNNEI. The CDR3 is 14 residues long. The CDR3 loop is CASTALSRTDTQYF. CDR3 bases: TGTGCCAGCACCGCCCTTTCTCGCACAGATACGCAGTATTTT.

The rearrangement uses TRBV12-3 or TRBV12-4 and TRBJ2-3; the match to TRBD2 covers 8 bases. The CDR3 covers 16 residues. V lost 6 bases to trimming and J lost 2 bases; unmatched junction nucleotides: 10. The CDR3 DNA reads as TGTGCCAGCAGACTCGGACTAGCCAGGCTCACAGATACGCAGTATTTT. The encoded protein is CASRLGLARLTDTQYF.

This clonotype occurred many times. V is TRBV30 and J is TRBJ1-4; no reliable D call. The V and J ends lost 4 bases and 4 bases respectively, with 13 bases between them. The CDR3 has 14 residues. From germline, CDR1 is GTSNPN and CDR2 SVGIG (reference sequence). CDR3 sequence: CAWKAAHRNEKLFF. The CDR3 DNA sequence: TGTGCCTGGAAGGCCGCGCATCGTAATGAAAAACTGTTTTTT.

V usage is TRBV10-3 and J usage is TRBJ1-1; D gene uncertain. Germline V gene lookup returns CDR1 ENHRY and CDR2 SYGVKD. Trimming removed 3 bases from V and 2 bases from J, with 19 bases in between. This CDR3 comprises 17 residues. The CDR3 loop reads CAISDDVLEARNTEAFF. For the CDR3, the DNA is TGTGCCATCAGTGATGATGTTCTCGAGGCTAGAAACACTGAAGCTTTCTTT.

This clonotype was recorded only once. The chain carries TRBV7-9 and TRBJ2-2; tentatively, D is TRBD1 (5 bases). The CDR3 is 14 amino acids. V lost 11 bases to trimming and J lost 1 base, with 14 bases between them. Germline V lookup: CDR1 SEHNR, CDR2 FQNEAQ (reference sequence). The CDR3 DNA reads TGTGCCGTGGCCGGACAAATGAACACCGGGGAGCTGTTTTTT. As protein: CAVAGQMNTGELFF.

This clonotype was seen only a few times. The chain carries TRBV10-1 and TRBJ2-7, with 8 bases identical to TRBD1. Germline V lookup: CDR1 WNHNN, CDR2 SYGVQD (reference sequence). After removal of 2 bases from V and 3 bases from J, the junction contained 0 bases not matched to a gene. This CDR3 contains 13 residues. The CDR3 nucleotides are TGCGCCAGCAGTGAGGGGACAGGCTACGAGCAGTACTTC. Its protein product is CASSEGTGYEQYF.

In its sample, this clonotype was seen a few times. The chain is built from TRBV5-1 and TRBJ2-5; 7 bases are shared with TRBD2. Germline V lookup: CDR1 SGHRS, CDR2 YFSETQ. This CDR3 contains 15 residues. The ends lost 2 bases at V and 4 bases at J; junction bases unmatched: 8. For the CDR3, the DNA is TGCGCCAGCAGCTTCCTGGCGGGAGTAACAGAGACCCAGTACTTC. Its protein product is CASSFLAGVTETQYF.

V usage is TRBV6-1 and J usage is TRBJ2-1, with TRBD1 identical over 7 bases. CDR1 MNHNS and CDR2 SASEGT come from the germline V gene. The junction had 12 bases not matched to a gene; V was cut back by 7 bases and J by 9 bases. CDR3 length equals 14 residues. This chain's CDR3 is CASTWGTVDGEQFF. CDR3 DNA sequence: TGTGCCAGCACCTGGGGGACAGTGGACGGTGAGCAGTTCTTC.